This is a list of T cell receptor beta chains from one sample in a study of blood T cell repertoires in COVID-19. Repertoires were generated with immunoSEQ multiplex PCR, while TCRdb's copy carries only in-frame clones and drops some. The sample includes about 68,000 clones, just over 85% seen only once; the top ten take under 1.5%. The sample comprised peripheral blood. The source of these receptors is a woman in her sixties with acute or convalescent COVID-19. Both conserved end residues are part of each CDR3. A D gene is named only where the DNA matches it firmly. Clone size is given for some rows only: seen once, a few or many times, or a class if the clone is expanded.

v_call	j_call	d_call	clone_size	cdr3_nt	cdr3_aa
TRBV6-1	TRBJ2-5	TRBD2	NA	TGTGCCAGCAGTGTTCGAGCGGGGGGGCAAGGGGAGACCCAGTACTTC	CASSVRAGGQGETQYF
TRBV5-8	TRBJ2-7	TRBD2	NA	TGTGCCAGCAGCTTGGAACCTAGCGGGAGGACCCACGAGCAGTACTTC	CASSLEPSGRTHEQYF
TRBV5-5	TRBJ1-2	TRBD1	NA	TGTGCCAGCAGCGAAACGGCGGACAGGGAAAACTATGGCTACACCTTC	CASSETADRENYGYTF
TRBV28	TRBJ1-2	NA	NA	TGTGCCAGCAGTTTATACGGACAGTATGGCTACACCTTC	CASSLYGQYGYTF
TRBV10-3	TRBJ1-6	NA	NA	TGTGCCATCTCCGGTGGAGGGAGCTCCTATAATTCACCCCTCCACTTT	CAISGGGSSYNSPLHF
TRBV27	TRBJ1-2	NA	NA	TGTGCCAGCAGTTCAACCCCCCGACGGGAGGGCTACACCTTC	CASSSTPRREGYTF
TRBV28	TRBJ1-4	TRBD1	NA	TGTGCCAGCAGTTTATTCGAAACAGGGGGCCCGTTCGGTGGTAATGAAAAACTGTTTTTT	CASSLFETGGPFGGNEKLFF
TRBV25-1	TRBJ2-2	NA	NA	TGTGCCAGCAGCGAGCGCGCTAGCGCCACCAACACCGGGGAGCTGTTTTTT	CASSERASATNTGELFF
TRBV3-1/TRBV3-2	TRBJ2-2	NA	many	TGTGCCAGCAGCCCCCTGACCGGGGAGCTGTTTTTT	CASSPLTGELFF
TRBV27	TRBJ2-3	TRBD2	NA	TGTGCCAGCAGTTTGTGGGGGGGGACCACAGATACGCAGTATTTT	CASSLWGGTTDTQYF
TRBV6-5	TRBJ2-1	TRBD2	NA	TGTGCCAGCAGGGAGACTAGCATCAATGAGCAGTTCTTC	CASRETSINEQFF
TRBV4-1	TRBJ2-4	NA	NA	TGCGCCAGCAGCCCGGAGAAGGTCCGGAAAAACATTCAGTACTTC	CASSPEKVRKNIQYF
TRBV6-6	TRBJ1-2	NA	NA	TGTGCCAGCAGCCCCCGTGGGGGCGACTATGGCTACACCTTC	CASSPRGGDYGYTF
TRBV4-2	TRBJ1-3	NA	NA	TGTGCCAGCAGCTCCACAGGCCCGCCTGGAAACACCATATATTTT	CASSSTGPPGNTIYF
TRBV18	TRBJ2-5	TRBD1	NA	TGTGCCAGCTCACTCACTTCGACAGGGACCCAAGAGACCCAGTACTTC	CASSLTSTGTQETQYF
TRBV19	TRBJ1-3	NA	NA	TGTGCCAGTAGTATACTCGGGGGTTCTGGAAACACCATATATTTT	CASSILGGSGNTIYF
TRBV28	TRBJ1-1	NA	NA	TGTGCCAGCAGTTCTAAAACACCCAGGGGCAACACTGAAGCTTTCTTT	CASSSKTPRGNTEAFF
TRBV6-5	TRBJ1-2	TRBD1	once	TGTGCCAGCAGTTCCCCGACAGGGAGGAGTCGAGGCTACACCTTC	CASSSPTGRSRGYTF
TRBV6-5	TRBJ1-5	NA	NA	TGTGCCAGCAGGAGGGAGGCGTACCAGCCCCAGCATTTT	CASRREAYQPQHF
TRBV7-3	TRBJ2-1	NA	NA	TGTGCCAGCAGCGCCTTGGGGCGGCGCGGCAATGAGCAGTTCTTC	CASSALGRRGNEQFF
TRBV7-3	TRBJ1-2	TRBD1	once	TGTGCCAGCAGTTCCGATGGGACAGGGGGCTATGGCTACACCTTC	CASSSDGTGGYGYTF
TRBV7-2	TRBJ2-7	TRBD2	once	TGTGCCAGCAGCGTGGGACTAGCGGGTTCCTACGAGCAGTACTTC	CASSVGLAGSYEQYF
TRBV5-1	TRBJ1-2	NA	NA	TGCGCCAGCAGCTTAAGGGGCCGTAACTATGGCTACACCTTC	CASSLRGRNYGYTF
TRBV5-1	TRBJ2-7	TRBD1	NA	TGCGCCAGCAGCTTGACTACAGGGGCCTACGAGCAGTACTTC	CASSLTTGAYEQYF
TRBV27	TRBJ2-7	NA	NA	TGTGCCAGCAGCCGGTGGGACAAGACCTACGAGCAGTACTTC	CASSRWDKTYEQYF
TRBV30	TRBJ2-3	NA	NA	TGTGCCTGGACTACAGGGTCCGGGCAGTATTTT	CAWTTGSGQYF
TRBV6-1	TRBJ2-7	TRBD2	NA	TGTGCCAGCAGTGACCGGACTAGCGGGCCCTACGAGCAGTACTTC	CASSDRTSGPYEQYF
TRBV28	TRBJ2-3	TRBD1	NA	TGTGCCAGCGGGAGACCGGGACAGGGTCTTGATACGCAGTATTTT	CASGRPGQGLDTQYF
TRBV6-1	TRBJ1-3	NA	NA	TGTGCCAGCAGTGAACAGGGCTCTGGAAACACCATATATTTT	CASSEQGSGNTIYF
TRBV30	TRBJ2-5	TRBD2	few	TGTGCCTGGAGCGTCGGGGCGGGAGGCCAAGAGACCCAGTACTTC	CAWSVGAGGQETQYF
TRBV7-3	TRBJ2-7	NA	NA	TGTGCCAGCAGCTCCTCTAGCGCGGTGCGAGGCGAGCAGTACTTC	CASSSSSAVRGEQYF
TRBV2	TRBJ2-1	NA	NA	TGTGCCAGCGGACGTCTGCCTCGGGGTGAGCAGTTCTTC	CASGRLPRGEQFF
TRBV2	TRBJ2-6	NA	few	TGTGCCAGCAATCGAGGGGGCTCTGGGGCCAACGTCCTGACTTTC	CASNRGGSGANVLTF
TRBV7-8	TRBJ1-1	TRBD1	NA	TGTGCCAGCAGCAGACAGGGAGGAACTGAAGCTTTCTTT	CASSRQGGTEAFF
TRBV7-3	TRBJ2-3	TRBD2	NA	TGTGCCAGCAGCTTAAATGGCGGGGGGCGTGGTACGCAGTATTTT	CASSLNGGGRGTQYF
TRBV3-1/TRBV3-2	TRBJ2-2	NA	NA	TGTGCCAGCAGCCAAGAGGGCTTCAGGCCCGGGGAGCTGTTTTTT	CASSQEGFRPGELFF
TRBV2	TRBJ2-7	NA	few	TGTGCCAGCACTTCCTCGTGGGGGCCGGGGGAGCAGTACTTC	CASTSSWGPGEQYF
TRBV29-1	TRBJ2-7	NA	NA	TGCAGCGTTCGTAGCACGATAGTGTACGAGCAGTACTTC	CSVRSTIVYEQYF
TRBV18	TRBJ1-2	NA	NA	TGTGCCAGCTCACCAGATCCGGTTCTATCTAACTATGGCTACACCTTC	CASSPDPVLSNYGYTF
TRBV5-6	TRBJ2-5	NA	NA	TGTGCCAGCAGCTTCCTGGGGAGAGAGACCCAGTACTTC	CASSFLGRETQYF
TRBV10-1	TRBJ1-1	NA	few	TGCGCCAGCAGTGGCGACAGGAACACTGAAGCTTTCTTT	CASSGDRNTEAFF
TRBV3-1/TRBV3-2	TRBJ2-7	TRBD2	NA	TGTGCCAGCAGCCGACCGGGACTAGCGGGATCGTACGAGCAGTACTTC	CASSRPGLAGSYEQYF